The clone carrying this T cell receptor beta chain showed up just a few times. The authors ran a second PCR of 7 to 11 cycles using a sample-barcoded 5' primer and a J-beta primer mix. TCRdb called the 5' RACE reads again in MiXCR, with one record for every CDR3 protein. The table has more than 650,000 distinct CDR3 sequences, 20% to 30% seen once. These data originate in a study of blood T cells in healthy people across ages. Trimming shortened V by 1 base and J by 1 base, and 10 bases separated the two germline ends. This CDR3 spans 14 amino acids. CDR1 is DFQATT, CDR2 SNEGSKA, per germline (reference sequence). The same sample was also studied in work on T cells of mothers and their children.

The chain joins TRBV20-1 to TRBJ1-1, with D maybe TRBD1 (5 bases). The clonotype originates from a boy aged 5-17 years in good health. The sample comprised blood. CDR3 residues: CSARGGGPNTEAFF. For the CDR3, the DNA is TGCAGTGCTAGAGGCGGGGGTCCGAACACTGAAGCTTTCTTT.